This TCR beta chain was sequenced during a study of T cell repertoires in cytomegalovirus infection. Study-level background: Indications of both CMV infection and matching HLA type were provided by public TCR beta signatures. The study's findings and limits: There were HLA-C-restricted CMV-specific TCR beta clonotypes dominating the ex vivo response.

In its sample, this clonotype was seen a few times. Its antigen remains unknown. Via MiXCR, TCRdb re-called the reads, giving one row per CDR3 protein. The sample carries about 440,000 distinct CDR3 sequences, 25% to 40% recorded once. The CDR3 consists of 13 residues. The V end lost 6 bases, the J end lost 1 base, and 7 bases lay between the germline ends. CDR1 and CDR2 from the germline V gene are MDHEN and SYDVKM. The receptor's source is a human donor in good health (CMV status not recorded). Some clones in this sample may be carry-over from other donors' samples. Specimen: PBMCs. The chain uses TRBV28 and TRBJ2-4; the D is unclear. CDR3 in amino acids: CASSLPAKNIQYF. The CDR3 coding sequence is TGTGCCAGCAGCCTCCCCGCCAAAAACATTCAGTACTTC.